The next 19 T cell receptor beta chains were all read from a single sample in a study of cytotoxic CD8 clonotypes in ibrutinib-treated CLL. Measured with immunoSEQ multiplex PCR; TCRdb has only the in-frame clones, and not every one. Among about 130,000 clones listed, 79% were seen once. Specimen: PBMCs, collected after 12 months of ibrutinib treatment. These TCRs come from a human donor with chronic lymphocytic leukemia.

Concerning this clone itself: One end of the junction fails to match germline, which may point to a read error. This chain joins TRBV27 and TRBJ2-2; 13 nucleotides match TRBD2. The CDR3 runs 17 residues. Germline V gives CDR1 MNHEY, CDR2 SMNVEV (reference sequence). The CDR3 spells CTSTTGLAGVNTGELFF. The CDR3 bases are TGTACCAGCACCACTGGACTAGCGGGAGTAAACACCGGGGAGCTGTTTTTT.

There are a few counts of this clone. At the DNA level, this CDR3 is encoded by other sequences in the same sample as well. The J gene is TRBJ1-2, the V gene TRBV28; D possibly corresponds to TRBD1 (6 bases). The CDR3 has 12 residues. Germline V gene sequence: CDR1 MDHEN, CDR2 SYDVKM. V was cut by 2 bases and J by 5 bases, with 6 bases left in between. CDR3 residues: CASSLRGYGYTF. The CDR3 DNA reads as TGTGCCAGCAGTTTAAGGGGGTATGGCTACACCTTC.

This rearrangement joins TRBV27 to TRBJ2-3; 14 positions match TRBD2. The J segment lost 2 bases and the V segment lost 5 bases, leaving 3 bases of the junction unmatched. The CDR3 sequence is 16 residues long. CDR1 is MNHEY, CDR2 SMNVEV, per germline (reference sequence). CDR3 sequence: CASSRLAGGSTDTQYF. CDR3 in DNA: TGTGCCAGCAGTCGACTAGCGGGAGGGTCCACAGATACGCAGTATTTT.

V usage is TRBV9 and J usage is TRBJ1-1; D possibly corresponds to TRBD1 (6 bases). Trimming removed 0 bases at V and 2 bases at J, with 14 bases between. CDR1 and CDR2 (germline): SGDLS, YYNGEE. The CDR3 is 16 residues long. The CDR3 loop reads CASSVGQGGRNTEAFF. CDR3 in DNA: TGTGCCAGCAGCGTAGGCCAAGGGGGTAGAAACACTGAAGCTTTCTTT.

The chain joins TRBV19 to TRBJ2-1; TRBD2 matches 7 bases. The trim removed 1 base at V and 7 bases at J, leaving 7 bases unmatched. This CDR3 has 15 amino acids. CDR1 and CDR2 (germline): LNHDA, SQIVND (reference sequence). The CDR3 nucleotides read TGTGCCAGTAGTATAGGGCTAGCGGTCCAGAATGAGCAGTTCTTC. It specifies CASSIGLAVQNEQFF.

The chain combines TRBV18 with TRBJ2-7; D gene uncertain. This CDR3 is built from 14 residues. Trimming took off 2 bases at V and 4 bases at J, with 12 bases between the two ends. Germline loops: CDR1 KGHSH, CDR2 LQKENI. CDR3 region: CASSPSGVSYEQYF. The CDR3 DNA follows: TGTGCCAGCTCACCATCTGGGGTATCTTACGAGCAGTACTTC.

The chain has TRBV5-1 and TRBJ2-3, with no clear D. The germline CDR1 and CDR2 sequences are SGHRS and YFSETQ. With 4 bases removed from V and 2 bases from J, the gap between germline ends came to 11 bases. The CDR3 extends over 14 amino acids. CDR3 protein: CASSPSRPTDTQYF. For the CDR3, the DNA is TGCGCCAGCAGCCCCAGCCGACCCACAGATACGCAGTATTTT.

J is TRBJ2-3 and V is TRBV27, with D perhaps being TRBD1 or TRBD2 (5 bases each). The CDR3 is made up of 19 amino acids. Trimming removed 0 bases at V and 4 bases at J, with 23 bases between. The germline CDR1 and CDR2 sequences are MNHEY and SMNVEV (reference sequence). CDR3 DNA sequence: TGTGCCAGCAGTTTATCCAGCAGGGTCCCCCGGGATCGGGCAGATACGCAGTATTTT. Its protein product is CASSLSSRVPRDRADTQYF.

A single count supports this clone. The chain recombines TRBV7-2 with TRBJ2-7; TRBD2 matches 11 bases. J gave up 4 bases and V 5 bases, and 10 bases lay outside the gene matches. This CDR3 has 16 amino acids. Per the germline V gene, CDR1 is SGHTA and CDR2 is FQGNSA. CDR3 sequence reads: CASSTTSGTRRYEQYF. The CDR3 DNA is TGTGCCAGCAGCACGACTAGCGGGACCCGCCGATACGAGCAGTACTTC. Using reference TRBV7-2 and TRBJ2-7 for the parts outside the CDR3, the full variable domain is GAGVSQSPSNKVTEKGKDVELRCDPISGHTALYWYRQSLGQGLEFLIYFQGNSAPDKSGLPSDRFSAERTGGSVSTLTIQRTQQEDSAVYLCASSTTSGTRRYEQYFGPGTRLTVT.

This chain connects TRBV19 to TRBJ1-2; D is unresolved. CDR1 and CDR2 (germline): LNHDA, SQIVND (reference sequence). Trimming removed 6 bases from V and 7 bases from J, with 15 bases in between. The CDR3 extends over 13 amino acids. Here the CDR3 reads CASSPRRALGYTF. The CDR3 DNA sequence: TGTGCCAGTAGCCCCCGGAGGGCCCTTGGCTACACCTTC.

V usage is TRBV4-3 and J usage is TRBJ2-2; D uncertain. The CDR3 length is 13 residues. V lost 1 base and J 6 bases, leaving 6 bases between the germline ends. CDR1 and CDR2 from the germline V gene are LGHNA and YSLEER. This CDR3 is CASSQVGAGELFF. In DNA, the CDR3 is TGCGCCAGCAGCCAAGTGGGTGCCGGGGAGCTGTTTTTT.

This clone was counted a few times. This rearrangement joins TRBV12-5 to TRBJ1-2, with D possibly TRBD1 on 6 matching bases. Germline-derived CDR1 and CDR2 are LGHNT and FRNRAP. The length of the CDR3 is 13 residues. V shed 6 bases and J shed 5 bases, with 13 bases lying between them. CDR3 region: CASGANREYGYTF. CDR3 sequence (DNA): TGTGCTAGTGGCGCAAACAGGGAATATGGCTACACCTTC. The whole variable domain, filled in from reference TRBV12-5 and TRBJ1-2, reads DARVTQTPRHKVTEMGQEVTMRCQPILGHNTVFWYRQTMMQGLELLAYFRNRAPLDDSGMPKDRFSAEMPDATLATLKIQPSEPRDSAVYFCASGANREYGYTFGSGTRLTVV.

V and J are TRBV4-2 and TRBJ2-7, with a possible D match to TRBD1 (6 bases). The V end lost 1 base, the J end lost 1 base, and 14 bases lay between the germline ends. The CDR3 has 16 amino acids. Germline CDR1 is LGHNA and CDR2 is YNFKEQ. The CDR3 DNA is TGTGCCAGCAGCCAAGTTAGCCCGGGACATTCCTACGAGCAGTACTTC. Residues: CASSQVSPGHSYEQYF.

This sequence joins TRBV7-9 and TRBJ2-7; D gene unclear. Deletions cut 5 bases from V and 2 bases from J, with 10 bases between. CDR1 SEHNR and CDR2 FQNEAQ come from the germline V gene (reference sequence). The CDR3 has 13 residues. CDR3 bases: TGTGCCAGCAGCGAACCTTATACCTACGAGCAGTACTTC. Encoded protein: CASSEPYTYEQYF. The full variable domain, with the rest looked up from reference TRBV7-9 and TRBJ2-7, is DTGVSQNPRHKITKRGQNVTFRCDPISEHNRLYWYRQTLGQGPEFLTYFQNEAQLEKSRLLSDRFSAERPKGSFSTLEIQRTEQGDSAMYLCASSEPYTYEQYFGPGTRLTVT.

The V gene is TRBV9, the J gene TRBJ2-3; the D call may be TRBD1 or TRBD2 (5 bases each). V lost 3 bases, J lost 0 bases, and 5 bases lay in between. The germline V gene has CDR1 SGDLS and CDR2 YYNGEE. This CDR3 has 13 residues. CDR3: CASSGDSTDTQYF. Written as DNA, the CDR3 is TGTGCCAGCAGCGGGGACAGCACAGATACGCAGTATTTT.

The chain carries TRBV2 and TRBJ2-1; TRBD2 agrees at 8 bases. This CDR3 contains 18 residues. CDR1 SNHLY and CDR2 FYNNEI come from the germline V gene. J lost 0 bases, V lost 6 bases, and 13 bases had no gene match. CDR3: CASRGLAEDLSSYNEQFF. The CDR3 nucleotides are TGTGCCAGCAGAGGACTAGCAGAGGACCTAAGCTCCTACAATGAGCAGTTCTTC.

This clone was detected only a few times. The CDR3 bases are TGTGCCAGCACCATAGACAGGGGGCTTTCTAACTATGGCTACACCTTC. It is translated as CASTIDRGLSNYGYTF. The V and J genes are TRBV5-6 and TRBJ1-2; 10 bases are shared with TRBD1. This CDR3 has 16 amino acids. Unmatched junction bases numbered 8, after V lost 6 bases and J lost 0 bases. CDR1 is SGHDT and CDR2 is YYEEEE in the germline V gene.

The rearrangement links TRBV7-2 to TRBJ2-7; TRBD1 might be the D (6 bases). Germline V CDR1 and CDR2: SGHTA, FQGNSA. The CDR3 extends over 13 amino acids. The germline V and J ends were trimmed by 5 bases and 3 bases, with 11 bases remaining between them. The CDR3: CASSLRGGYEQYF. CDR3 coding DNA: TGTGCCAGCAGCCTAAGAGGGGGCTACGAGCAGTACTTC.

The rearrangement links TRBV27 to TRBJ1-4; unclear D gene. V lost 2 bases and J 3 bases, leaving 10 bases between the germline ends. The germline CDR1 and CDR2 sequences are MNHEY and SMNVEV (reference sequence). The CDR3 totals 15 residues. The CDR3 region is CASSLVGISNEKLFF. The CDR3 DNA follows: TGTGCCAGCAGTTTAGTAGGGATCTCTAATGAAAAACTGTTTTTT.